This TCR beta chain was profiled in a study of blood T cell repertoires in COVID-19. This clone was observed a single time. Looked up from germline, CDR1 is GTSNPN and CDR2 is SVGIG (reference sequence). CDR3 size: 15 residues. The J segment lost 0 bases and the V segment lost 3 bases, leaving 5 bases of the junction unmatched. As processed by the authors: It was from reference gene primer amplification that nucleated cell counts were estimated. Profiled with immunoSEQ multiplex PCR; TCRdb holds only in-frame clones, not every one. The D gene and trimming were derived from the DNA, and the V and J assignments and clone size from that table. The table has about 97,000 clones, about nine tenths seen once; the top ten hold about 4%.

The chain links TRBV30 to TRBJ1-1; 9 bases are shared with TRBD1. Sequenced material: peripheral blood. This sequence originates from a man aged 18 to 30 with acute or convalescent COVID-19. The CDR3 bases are TGTGCCTGGAGCCGACAGGGGGTCATGAACACTGAAGCTTTCTTT. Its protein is CAWSRQGVMNTEAFF. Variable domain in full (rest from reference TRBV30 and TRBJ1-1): SQTIHQWPATLVQPVGSPLSLECTVEGTSNPNLYWYRQAAGRGLQLLFYSVGIGQISSEVPQNLSASRPQDRQFILSSKKLLLSDSGFYLCAWSRQGVMNTEAFFGQGTRLTVV.